These 30 T cell receptor beta chains came from one sample sequenced in a study of T-cell reconstitution after alpha-beta-depleted transplantation in children. Unique molecular identifiers were incorporated into the prepared TCRbeta library. From the PCR reads, TCRdb called clonotypes with MiXCR, one entry per CDR3 protein. This sample has around 500,000 distinct CDR3 sequences, with 20% to 25% found just once. Source: PBMCs, mostly from graft donor cells, taken 360 days after TCRalphabeta/CD19-depleted stem cell transplant. These receptor sequences come from a boy in the first two years of life who had a stem cell transplant for acute myeloid leukemia, so the T cells may come from the graft donor.

This clonotype was counted ten times or more. The J gene is TRBJ2-4, the V gene TRBV20-1; D is perhaps TRBD1 or TRBD2 (5 bases each). Germline CDR1 reads DFQATT; CDR2 reads SNEGSKA (reference sequence). The CDR3 totals 14 residues. V was clipped by 1 base and J by 1 base, with 8 bases between them. The CDR3 DNA is TGCAGTGCTAGAGTCGAGGGGGCCAAAAACATTCAGTACTTC. Amino acid sequence: CSARVEGAKNIQYF.

This clonotype occurred many times. The chain employs TRBV13 and TRBJ2-2, with D possibly TRBD1 on 6 matching bases. With 6 bases removed from V and 2 bases from J, the gap between germline ends came to 19 bases. This CDR3 comprises 17 residues. Germline lookup yields CDR1 PRHDT and CDR2 FYEKMQ (reference sequence). The CDR3: CASSAETGTSNTGELFF. The DNA for the CDR3 is TGTGCCAGCAGTGCCGAGACCGGGACAAGTAACACCGGGGAGCTGTTTTTT.

This sequence joins TRBV7-9 and TRBJ2-1; D perhaps matches TRBD1 (6 bases). V lost 2 bases and J 5 bases, leaving 19 bases between the germline ends. The CDR3 consists of 17 residues. Germline values: CDR1 SEHNR, CDR2 FQNEAQ (reference sequence). CDR3 coding DNA: TGTGCCAGCAGCTTACCCCTACAGGGCTCCCTCAACAATGAGCAGTTCTTC. It yields the protein CASSLPLQGSLNNEQFF.

This clonotype showed up many times. The chain has TRBV20-1 and TRBJ2-7, with a possible D match to TRBD1 (6 bases). Trimming pared 5 bases from V and 3 bases from J, leaving 8 bases between. Germline V CDR1 and CDR2: DFQATT, SNEGSKA (reference sequence). This CDR3 contains 11 residues. The CDR3 sequence: CSAGGDYEQYF. As DNA, the CDR3 is TGCAGTGCTGGGGGCGACTACGAGCAGTACTTC.

V gene TRBV6-5 combines with J gene TRBJ2-1; D uncertain. This CDR3 region has 11 residues. CDR1 MNHEY and CDR2 SVGAGI come from the germline V gene. V gave up 0 bases and J gave up 14 bases, with 8 bases separating them. The DNA for the CDR3 is TGTGCCAGCAGTTACTCCCAATCGGAGTTCTTC. Its protein is CASSYSQSEFF.

This clonotype was detected a few times. The rearrangement uses TRBV29-1 and TRBJ2-7; 7 positions agree with TRBD1. CDR1 is SQVTM, CDR2 ANQGSEA, per germline. V lost 7 bases, J lost 2 bases, and 8 bases stayed unmatched. The CDR3 spans 13 residues. CDR3 region: CSADRPGTYEQYF. The CDR3 DNA follows: TGCAGCGCGGACAGGCCAGGAACCTACGAGCAGTACTTC.

V usage is TRBV7-2 and J usage is TRBJ1-3; D gene uncertain. Trimming cost V 1 base and J 9 bases, with 13 bases left between them. This CDR3 is 14 amino acids long. Per germline, CDR1 SGHTA and CDR2 FQGNSA. For the CDR3, the DNA is TGTGCCAGCAGCTTAGGTCCAGGTTGGGGCACCATATATTTT. It yields the protein CASSLGPGWGTIYF.

The CDR3 sequence: CASSPDRGIFYNEQFF. In nucleotides, the CDR3 is TGTGCCAGCAGCCCGGACAGGGGAATTTTCTACAATGAGCAGTTCTTC. The rearrangement uses TRBV5-5 and TRBJ2-1; 9 bases map to TRBD1. The CDR3 runs to 16 residues. Germline V gives CDR1 SGHKS, CDR2 YYEKEE (reference sequence). Trimming removed 4 bases from V and 3 bases from J; junction bases left unmatched: 8. Supplemented by reference TRBV5-5 and TRBJ2-1, the full variable domain reads DAGVTQSPTHLIKTRGQQVTLRCSPISGHKSVSWYQQVLGQGPQFIFQYYEKEERGRGNFPDRFSARQFPNYSSELNVNALLLGDSALYLCASSPDRGIFYNEQFFGPGTRLTVL.

This clonotype has a single count. The rearrangement uses TRBV7-3 and TRBJ2-1, with TRBD2 matching over 13 bases. The CDR3 extends over 15 amino acids. Germline V lookup: CDR1 SGHTA, CDR2 FQGTGA. Unmatched junction bases numbered 5, after V lost 3 bases and J lost 9 bases. The CDR3 loop is CASSLGTSGVGEQFF. The CDR3 DNA reads TGTGCCAGCAGCTTGGGGACTAGCGGGGTGGGTGAGCAGTTCTTC.

The CDR3 DNA reads TGTGCCAGCAGACCCACAGGGTCCACCGGGGAGCTGTTTTTT. This codes for CASRPTGSTGELFF. This chain uses TRBV27 with TRBJ2-2, with D perhaps matching TRBD1 (6 bases). The length of the CDR3 is 14 residues. V lost 6 bases and J lost 4, with 12 bases in between. Germline loops: CDR1 MNHEY, CDR2 SMNVEV (reference sequence).

Many counts were recorded for this clonotype. The genes are TRBV12-3 or TRBV12-4 and TRBJ2-1, with 8 bases aligning to TRBD2. This CDR3 is built from 16 residues. V dropped 3 bases and J dropped 8; count of bases not matched to a gene: 12. CDR3 residues: CASSLSLRTSIDEQFF. CDR3 sequence (DNA): TGTGCCAGCAGTTTGTCTCTCCGGACTAGCATAGATGAGCAGTTCTTC.

This clonotype was detected a few times. The chain is built from TRBV7-2 and TRBJ2-3; D possibly corresponds to TRBD2 (6 bases). Germline CDR1 reads SGHTA; CDR2 reads FQGNSA. This CDR3 has 16 residues. The V end was cut by 1 base, the J end by 3 bases, with 14 bases between. The CDR3 sequence is CASSLDGAGRTDTQYF. The CDR3 nucleotides read TGTGCCAGCAGCTTAGACGGGGCGGGGCGGACAGATACGCAGTATTTT.

This clonotype was seen at least ten times. CDR3 coding DNA: TGTGCCAGCAGCGTCAGGGGAGGGGATCAGCCCCAGCATTTT. This sequence encodes CASSVRGGDQPQHF. J is TRBJ1-5 and V is TRBV7-2; possibly TRBD1 for D (6 bases). CDR3 length: 14 residues. The ends were cut back, 5 bases at V and 5 bases at J, with 13 bases in the middle. Germline loops: CDR1 SGHTA, CDR2 FQGNSA.

This clonotype has only a few counts. The chain employs TRBV5-5 and TRBJ2-3; TRBD2 matches 13 bases. Trimming removed 3 bases from V and 6 bases from J; junction bases left unmatched: 13. The germline V gene encodes CDR1 SGHKS and CDR2 YYEKEE (reference sequence). The CDR3 contains 18 residues. CDR3 DNA: TGTGCCAGCAGCTGGCTCTCGGGACTAGCGGGGACTGTGGATACGCAGTATTTT. This codes for CASSWLSGLAGTVDTQYF.

The rearrangement joins TRBV5-5 to TRBJ2-3, with 10 bases lining up with TRBD1. The germline gives CDR1 SGHKS, CDR2 YYEKEE (reference sequence). The CDR3 sequence is 15 residues long. Trimming at V came to 4 bases and at J to 4 bases, leaving 6 bases not matched to a gene. CDR3 region: CASSLRDRGADTQYF. As DNA, the CDR3 is TGTGCCAGCAGCCTGAGGGACAGGGGCGCAGATACGCAGTATTTT.

This clonotype showed up just a few times. The chain uses TRBV15 and TRBJ2-7; no definite D call. The CDR3 is 13 residues long. Germline V gives CDR1 LNHNV, CDR2 YYDKDF (reference sequence). V shed 1 base and J shed 5 bases, with 9 bases lying between them. The CDR3 coding sequence is TGTGCCACCAGCAGAGTTTTAAGGGACGAGCAGTACTTC. It encodes CATSRVLRDEQYF.

This clonotype was seen repeatedly, ten times or more. The chain links TRBV6-2 or TRBV6-3 to TRBJ2-6, with D perhaps matching TRBD2 (5 bases). V was trimmed by 0 bases and J by 2 bases, leaving 20 bases between them. This CDR3 region has 20 residues. The germline gives CDR1 MNHEY, CDR2 SVGEGT. DNA of the CDR3: TGTGCCAGCAGTTACTCGAATGGGGAGCCCGGATTGACTGGGGCCAACGTCCTGACTTTC. Amino acid sequence: CASSYSNGEPGLTGANVLTF.

This clonotype was detected a few times. This rearrangement joins TRBV9 to TRBJ2-2; 8 nucleotides line up with TRBD1. Trimming at V came to 4 bases and at J to 5 bases, leaving 7 bases not matched to a gene. The CDR3 is 15 residues long. CDR1 and CDR2 (germline): SGDLS, YYNGEE. This CDR3 reads CASSIKTGETGELFF. The DNA of the CDR3 is TGTGCCAGCAGCATTAAGACAGGGGAGACCGGGGAGCTGTTTTTT.

The rearrangement uses TRBV20-1 and TRBJ2-1; 9 nucleotides match TRBD1. The ends lost 5 bases at V and 2 bases at J; junction bases unmatched: 7. The CDR3 spans 15 residues. Germline CDR1 DFQATT, CDR2 SNEGSKA (reference sequence). The CDR3: CSAGGQGPAYNEQFF. CDR3 sequence (DNA): TGCAGTGCTGGGGGACAGGGACCGGCCTACAATGAGCAGTTCTTC.

V gene TRBV9 combines with J gene TRBJ1-2; perhaps TRBD1 as D (5 bases). This CDR3 contains 15 residues. Germline loops: CDR1 SGDLS, CDR2 YYNGEE. With 0 bases removed from V and 4 bases from J, the gap between germline ends came to 13 bases. The CDR3 here is CASSVALVGPYGYTF. CDR3 nucleotide sequence: TGTGCCAGCAGCGTAGCGCTAGTGGGGCCCTATGGCTACACCTTC.

Notes on this clonotype: The junction does not match germline at one end; this may be a read error. The chain recombines TRBV4-1 with TRBJ2-5; 8 bases are a match to TRBD2. The V gene's germline CDR1 is MGHRA and CDR2 YSYEKL. The length of the CDR3 is 17 residues. The CDR3 region is CAMSLRAMRGVQETQYF. CDR3 sequence (DNA): TGTGCCATGAGCCTACGAGCGATGCGGGGGGTCCAAGAGACCCAGTACTTC.

This clonotype was seen many times. V and J are TRBV7-2 and TRBJ2-1, with 9 bases matching TRBD2. Germline values: CDR1 SGHTA, CDR2 FQGNSA. Losses at the gene ends were 3 bases for V and 4 bases for J; bases not matched to a gene: 4. CDR3 length equals 15 residues. The DNA for the CDR3 is TGTGCCAGCAGCTTGGCGGGGGGGAAATACAATGAGCAGTTCTTC. Amino acids: CASSLAGGKYNEQFF.

This clonotype was picked up a small number of times. One end of the junction is discordant with germline, which a read error may explain. This sequence joins TRBV20-1 and TRBJ2-1, with a tentative D call TRBD2 (6 bases). Germline assignment: CDR1 DFQATT and CDR2 SNEGSKA (reference sequence). The CDR3 length is 15 residues. The CDR3 here is CSAGDGTLTRDEQFF. The DNA of the CDR3 is TGCAGTGCTGGAGACGGGACTCTTACACGGGATGAGCAGTTCTTC.

Comment on this clonotype: A read error is possible here, since a much larger clone lies one base away. J is TRBJ2-1 and V is TRBV12-3 or TRBV12-4; 9 bases line up with TRBD2. The CDR3 runs 18 residues. In DNA form, the CDR3 reads TGTACCAGCAGTGTCGAACCCGGGCGGGGGGGATCCTACAATGAGCAGTTCTTC. It encodes CTSSVEPGRGGSYNEQFF.

This rearrangement joins TRBV7-9 to TRBJ1-5, with D unclear. This CDR3 is 14 amino acids long. CDR1 is SEHNR and CDR2 is FQNEAQ in the germline V gene (reference sequence). Trimming pared 4 bases from V and 0 bases from J, leaving 7 bases between. The CDR3 protein is CASSSSGSNQPQHF. The CDR3 DNA sequence: TGTGCCAGCAGCTCCTCCGGTAGCAATCAGCCCCAGCATTTT. Looking up the rest from reference TRBV7-9 and TRBJ1-5 gives the full variable domain: DTGVSQNPRHKITKRGQNVTFRCDPISEHNRLYWYRQTLGQGPEFLTYFQNEAQLEKSRLLSDRFSAERPKGSFSTLEIQRTEQGDSAMYLCASSSSGSNQPQHFGDGTRLSIL.

V usage is TRBV20-1 and J usage is TRBJ2-2; D possibly corresponds to TRBD1 (5 bases). Per the germline V gene, CDR1 is DFQATT and CDR2 is SNEGSKA (reference sequence). Trimming took off 2 bases at V and 6 bases at J, with 10 bases between the two ends. CDR3 length equals 13 residues. CDR3 nucleotide sequence: TGCAGTGCTAGACAGGGTCGACCCGGGGAGCTGTTTTTT. It is translated as CSARQGRPGELFF.

The V call is TRBV20-1, the J call TRBJ2-4, with 15 bases aligning to TRBD2. V lost 3 bases, J lost 8 bases, and 8 bases stayed unmatched. Germline V CDR1 and CDR2: DFQATT, SNEGSKA (reference sequence). This CDR3 is 16 amino acids long. The CDR3 spells CSASSGTSGGLDIQYF. CDR3 nucleotide sequence: TGCAGTGCTAGCTCCGGGACTAGCGGGGGGCTGGACATTCAGTACTTC.

The V gene is TRBV20-1, the J gene TRBJ2-1; no firm D call. Germline lookup yields CDR1 DFQATT and CDR2 SNEGSKA (reference sequence). V dropped 0 bases and J dropped 9 bases, with 6 bases sitting between them. The CDR3 is 11 amino acids. CDR3 sequence (DNA): TGCAGTGCTAGAGATGTGGGTGAGCAGTTCTTC. This encodes CSARDVGEQFF.

This clonotype was seen a few times. The J gene is TRBJ1-1, the V gene TRBV29-1; no firm D call. The length of the CDR3 is 14 residues. The germline V gene has CDR1 SQVTM and CDR2 ANQGSEA. Deletions cut 0 bases from V and 3 bases from J, with 11 bases between. In nucleotides, the CDR3 is TGCAGCGTTGAAGAGGGGTGGGTCGACACTGAAGCTTTCTTT. Translating gives CSVEEGWVDTEAFF. Full variable domain (remainder filled in from reference TRBV29-1 and TRBJ1-1): SAVISQKPSRDICQRGTSLTIQCQVDSQVTMMFWYRQQPGQSLTLIATANQGSEATYESGFVIDKFPISRPNLTFSTLTVSNMSPEDSSIYLCSVEEGWVDTEAFFGQGTRLTVV.

The V call is TRBV18, the J call TRBJ2-1; 10 positions match TRBD1. In germline, CDR1 is KGHSH, CDR2 LQKENI. This CDR3 region has 15 residues. V lost 9 bases, J lost 10 bases, and 15 bases stayed unmatched. CDR3 region: CASTAGTGVEREQFF. In DNA form, the CDR3 reads TGTGCCAGTACCGCTGGGACAGGGGTCGAGAGAGAGCAGTTCTTC. The complete variable domain, with remaining parts taken from reference TRBV18 and TRBJ2-1, reads NAGVMQNPRHLVRRRGQEARLRCSPMKGHSHVYWYRQLPEEGLKFMVYLQKENIIDESGMPKERFSAEFPKEGPSILRIQQVVRGDSAAYFCASTAGTGVEREQFFGPGTRLTVL.